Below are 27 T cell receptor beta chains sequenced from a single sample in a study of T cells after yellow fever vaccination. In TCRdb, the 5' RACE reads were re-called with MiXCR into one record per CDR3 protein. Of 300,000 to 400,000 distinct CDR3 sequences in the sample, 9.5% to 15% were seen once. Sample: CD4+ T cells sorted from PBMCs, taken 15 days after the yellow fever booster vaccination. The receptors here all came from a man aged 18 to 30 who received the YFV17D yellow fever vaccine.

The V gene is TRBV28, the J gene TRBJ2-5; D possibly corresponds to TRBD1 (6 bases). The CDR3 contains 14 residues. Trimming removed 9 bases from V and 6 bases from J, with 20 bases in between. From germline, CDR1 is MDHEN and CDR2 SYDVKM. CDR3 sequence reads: CASDRPGVLKTQYF. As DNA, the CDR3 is TGTGCCAGTGATCGGCCAGGGGTTTTAAAGACCCAGTACTTC.

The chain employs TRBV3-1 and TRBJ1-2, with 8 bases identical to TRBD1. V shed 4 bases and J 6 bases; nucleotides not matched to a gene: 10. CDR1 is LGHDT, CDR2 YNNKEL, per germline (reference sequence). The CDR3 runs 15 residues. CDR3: CASSLQTTGVHGYTF. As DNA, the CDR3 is TGTGCCAGCAGCCTCCAGACGACAGGGGTTCATGGCTACACCTTC.

CDR3 amino acids: CASSWDSRTDTQYF. The CDR3 DNA reads as TGCGCCAGCAGCTGGGACAGCCGCACAGATACGCAGTATTTT. The chain uses TRBV5-1 and TRBJ2-3, with 7 bases identical to TRBD1. Germline values: CDR1 SGHRS, CDR2 YFSETQ. J was trimmed by 1 base and V by 3 bases; bases with no gene match: 2. The length of the CDR3 is 14 residues.

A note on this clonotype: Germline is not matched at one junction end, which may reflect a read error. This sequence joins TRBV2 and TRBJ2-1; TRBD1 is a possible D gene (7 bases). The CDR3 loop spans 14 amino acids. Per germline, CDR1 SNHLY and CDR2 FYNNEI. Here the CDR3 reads CASSEQGGNNDQFF. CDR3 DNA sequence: TGTGCCAGCAGTGAGCAGGGGGGAAACAATGATCAGTTCTTC.

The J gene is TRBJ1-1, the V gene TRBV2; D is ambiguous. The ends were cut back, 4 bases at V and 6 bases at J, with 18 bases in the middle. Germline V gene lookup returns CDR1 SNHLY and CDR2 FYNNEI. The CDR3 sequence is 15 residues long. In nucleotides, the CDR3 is TGTGCCAGCAGTGCCAGACCCAGGTCCGTCCCTGAAGCTTTCTTT. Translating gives CASSARPRSVPEAFF.

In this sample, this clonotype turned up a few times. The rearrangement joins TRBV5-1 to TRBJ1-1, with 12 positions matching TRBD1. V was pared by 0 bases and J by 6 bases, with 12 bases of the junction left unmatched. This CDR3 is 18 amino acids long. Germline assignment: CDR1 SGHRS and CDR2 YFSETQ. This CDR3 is CASSLEGTGGAGNSEAFF. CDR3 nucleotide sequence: TGCGCCAGCAGCTTGGAGGGGACAGGGGGCGCGGGAAACTCTGAAGCTTTCTTT.

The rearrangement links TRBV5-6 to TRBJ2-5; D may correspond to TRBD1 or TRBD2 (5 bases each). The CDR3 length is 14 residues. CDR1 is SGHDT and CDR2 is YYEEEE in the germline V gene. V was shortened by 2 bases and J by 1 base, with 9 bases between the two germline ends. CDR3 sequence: CASSFRDGQETQYF. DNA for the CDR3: TGTGCCAGCAGCTTCCGGGACGGCCAAGAGACCCAGTACTTC.

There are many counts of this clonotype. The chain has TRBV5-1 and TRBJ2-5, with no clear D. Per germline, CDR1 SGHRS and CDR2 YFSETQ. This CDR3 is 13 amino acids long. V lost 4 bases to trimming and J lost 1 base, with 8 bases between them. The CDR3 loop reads CASSPGTQETQYF. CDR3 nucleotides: TGCGCCAGCAGCCCAGGCACCCAAGAGACCCAGTACTTC.

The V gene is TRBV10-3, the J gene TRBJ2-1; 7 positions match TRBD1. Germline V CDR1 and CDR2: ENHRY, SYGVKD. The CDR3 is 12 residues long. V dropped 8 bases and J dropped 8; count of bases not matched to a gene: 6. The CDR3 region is CAIRDSGDEQFF. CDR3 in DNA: TGTGCCATCCGGGACAGTGGGGATGAGCAGTTCTTC.

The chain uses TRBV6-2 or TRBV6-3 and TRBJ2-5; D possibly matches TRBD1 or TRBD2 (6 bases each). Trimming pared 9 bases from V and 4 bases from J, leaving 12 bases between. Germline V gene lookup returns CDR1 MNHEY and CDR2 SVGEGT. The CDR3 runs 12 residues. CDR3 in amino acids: CASLQGGETQYF. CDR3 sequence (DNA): TGTGCCAGTCTACAGGGAGGAGAGACCCAGTACTTC.

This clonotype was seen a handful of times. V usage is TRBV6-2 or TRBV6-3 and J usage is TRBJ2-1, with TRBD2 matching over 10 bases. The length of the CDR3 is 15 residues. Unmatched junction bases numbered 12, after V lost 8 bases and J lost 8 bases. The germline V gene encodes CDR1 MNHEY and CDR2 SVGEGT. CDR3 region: CASVWPSGGADEQFF. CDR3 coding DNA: TGTGCCAGCGTTTGGCCCAGCGGGGGGGCGGATGAGCAGTTCTTC.

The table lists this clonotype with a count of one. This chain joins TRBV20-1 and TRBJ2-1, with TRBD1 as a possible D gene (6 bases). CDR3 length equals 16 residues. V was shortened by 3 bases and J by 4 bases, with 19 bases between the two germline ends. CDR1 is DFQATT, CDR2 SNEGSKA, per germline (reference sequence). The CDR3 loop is CSARDLTGPTYNEQFF. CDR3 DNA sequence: TGCAGTGCTAGGGACCTGACAGGACCAACTTACAATGAGCAGTTCTTC.

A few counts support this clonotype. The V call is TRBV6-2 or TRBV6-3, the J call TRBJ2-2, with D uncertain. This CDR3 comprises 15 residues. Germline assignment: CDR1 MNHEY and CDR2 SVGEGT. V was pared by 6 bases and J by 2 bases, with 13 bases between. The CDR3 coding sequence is TGTGCCAGCAGCCGACACAGTAGTAACACCGGGGAGCTGTTTTTT. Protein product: CASSRHSSNTGELFF.

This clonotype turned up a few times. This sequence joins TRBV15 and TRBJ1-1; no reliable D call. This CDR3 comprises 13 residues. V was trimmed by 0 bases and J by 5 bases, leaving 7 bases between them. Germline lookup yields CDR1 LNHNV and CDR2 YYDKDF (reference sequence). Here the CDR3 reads CATSREEGTEAFF. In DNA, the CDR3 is TGTGCCACCAGCAGAGAGGAGGGAACTGAAGCTTTCTTT.

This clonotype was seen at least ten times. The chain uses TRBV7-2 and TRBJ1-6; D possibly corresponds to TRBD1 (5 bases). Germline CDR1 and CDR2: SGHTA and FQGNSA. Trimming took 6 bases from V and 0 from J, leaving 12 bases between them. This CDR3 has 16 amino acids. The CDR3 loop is CASSSGPASYNSPLHF. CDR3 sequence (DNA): TGTGCCAGCAGTTCGGGGCCCGCCTCCTATAATTCACCCCTCCACTTT.

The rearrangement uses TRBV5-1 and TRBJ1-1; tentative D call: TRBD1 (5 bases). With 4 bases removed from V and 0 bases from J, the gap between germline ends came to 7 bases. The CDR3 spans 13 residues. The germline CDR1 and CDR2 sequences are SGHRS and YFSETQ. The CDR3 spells CASSGGMNTEAFF. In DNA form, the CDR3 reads TGCGCCAGCAGCGGGGGGATGAACACTGAAGCTTTCTTT.

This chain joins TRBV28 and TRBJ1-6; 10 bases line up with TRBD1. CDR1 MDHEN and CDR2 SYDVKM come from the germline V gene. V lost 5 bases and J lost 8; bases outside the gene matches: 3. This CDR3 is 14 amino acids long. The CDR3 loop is CASSTGQGDSPLHF. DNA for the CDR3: TGTGCCAGCAGTACCGGACAGGGGGATTCACCCCTCCACTTT.

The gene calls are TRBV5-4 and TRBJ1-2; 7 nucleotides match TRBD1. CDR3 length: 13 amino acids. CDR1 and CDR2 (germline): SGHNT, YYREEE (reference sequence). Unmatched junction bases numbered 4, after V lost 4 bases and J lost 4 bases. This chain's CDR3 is CASSVRDSYGYTF. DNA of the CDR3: TGTGCCAGCAGCGTCCGGGACAGCTATGGCTACACCTTC.

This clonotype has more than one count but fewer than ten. DNA of the CDR3: TGCGCCAGCAGCTTGGAGGGGTATCGCAATCAGCCCCAGCATTTT. Its translation: CASSLEGYRNQPQHF. The chain has TRBV5-1 and TRBJ1-5, with D maybe TRBD1 (5 bases). Trimming stripped 0 bases from V and 2 bases from J, with 9 bases between. The CDR3 runs 15 residues. CDR1 is SGHRS and CDR2 is YFSETQ in the germline V gene.

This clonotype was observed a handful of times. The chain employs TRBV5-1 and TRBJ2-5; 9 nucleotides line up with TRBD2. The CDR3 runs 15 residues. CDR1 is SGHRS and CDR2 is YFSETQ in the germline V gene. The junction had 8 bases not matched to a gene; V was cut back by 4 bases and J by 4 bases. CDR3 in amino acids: CASSRQGGGGETQYF. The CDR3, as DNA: TGCGCCAGCAGCCGACAGGGCGGGGGGGGAGAGACCCAGTACTTC.

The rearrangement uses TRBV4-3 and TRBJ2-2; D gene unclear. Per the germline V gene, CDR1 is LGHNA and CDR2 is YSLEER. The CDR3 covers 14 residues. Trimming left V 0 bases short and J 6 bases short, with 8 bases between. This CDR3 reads CASSQESYPGELFF. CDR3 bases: TGCGCCAGCAGCCAAGAGAGTTATCCCGGGGAGCTGTTTTTT.

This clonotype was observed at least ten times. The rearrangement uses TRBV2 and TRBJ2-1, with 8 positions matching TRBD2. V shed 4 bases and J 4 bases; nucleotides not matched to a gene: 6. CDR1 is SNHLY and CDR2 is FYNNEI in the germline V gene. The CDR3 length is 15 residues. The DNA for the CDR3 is TGTGCCAGCAGTGCCACAGCGGGGGTATACAATGAGCAGTTCTTC. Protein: CASSATAGVYNEQFF.

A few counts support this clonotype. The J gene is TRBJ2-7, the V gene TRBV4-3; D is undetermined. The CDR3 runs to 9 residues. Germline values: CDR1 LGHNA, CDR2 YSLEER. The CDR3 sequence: CASSQVSHV. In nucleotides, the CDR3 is TGCGCCAGCAGCCAAGTTTCCCACGTC.

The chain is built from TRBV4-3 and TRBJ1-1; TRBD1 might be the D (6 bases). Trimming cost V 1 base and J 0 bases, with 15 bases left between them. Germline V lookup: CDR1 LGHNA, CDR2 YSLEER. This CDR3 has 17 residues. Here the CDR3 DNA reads TGCGCCAGCAGCCAAGCTATCCAGGGGACACTGAACACTGAAGCTTTCTTT. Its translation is CASSQAIQGTLNTEAFF.

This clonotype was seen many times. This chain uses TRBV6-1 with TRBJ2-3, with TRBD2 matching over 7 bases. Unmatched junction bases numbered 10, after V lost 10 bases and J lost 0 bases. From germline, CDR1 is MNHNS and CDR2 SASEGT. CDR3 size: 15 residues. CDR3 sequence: CATGGGRSSTDTQYF. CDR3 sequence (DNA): TGTGCCACGGGAGGCGGGAGATCTAGCACAGATACGCAGTATTTT.

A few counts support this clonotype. This CDR3 reads CASSIASGTEAFF. The CDR3 nucleotides are TGTGCCAGTAGTATAGCATCAGGGACTGAAGCTTTCTTT. This chain links TRBV19 with TRBJ1-1, with D possibly being TRBD1 (5 bases). This CDR3 contains 13 residues. The germline V gene encodes CDR1 LNHDA and CDR2 SQIVND (reference sequence). V lost 1 base and J 5 bases, leaving 8 bases between the germline ends.

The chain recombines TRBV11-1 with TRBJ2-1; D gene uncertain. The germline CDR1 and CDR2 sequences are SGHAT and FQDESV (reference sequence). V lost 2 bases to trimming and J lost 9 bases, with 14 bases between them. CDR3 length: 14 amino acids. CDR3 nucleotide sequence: TGTGCCAGCAGCTTACAATTTAGTAGCACTGAGCAGTTCTTC. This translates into CASSLQFSSTEQFF.